This T cell receptor (beta chain) originates from a study of PD-1 blockade in mismatch repair-deficient tumors. About the study: Patients had around 11 mismatch repair-deficient cancer types, all previously treated and progressing. General study points: Rapid post-treatment expansion, then contraction, generally preceding radiologic response, marked tumor-resident clones.

This CDR3 is 13 amino acids long. Germline V gene data show CDR1 as SGHKS and CDR2 as YYEKEE (reference sequence). V lost 0 bases to trimming and J lost 5 bases, with 8 bases between them. To note about this clone: Its specificity is unknown.

PCR or immunohistochemistry showed mismatch repair deficiency in every enrolled patient. A few pembrolizumab responders had their TCRs sequenced. Sequenced by immunoSEQ multiplex PCR; TCRdb stores in-frame clones only, minus some. The repertoire has approximately 15,000 clones, around 84% of them found once; the top ten carry 1.8%. The clonotype was recovered from an adult with mismatch repair-deficient cancer. The sequencing here drew on PBMCs, taken around 15 weeks after starting pembrolizumab. The chain employs TRBV5-5 and TRBJ1-1; D gene uncertain. The CDR3 DNA reads as TGTGCCAGCAGCTTGGAACTCGGGACTGAAGCTTTCTTT. It codes for CASSLELGTEAFF.